Included here is one T cell receptor (beta chain) sequence, with context. Antigen: not known. CDR3 length: 15 residues. The V gene's germline CDR1 is MNHNS and CDR2 SASEGT. Trimming cost V 3 bases and J 3 bases, with 12 bases left between them. Up to 2 ug genomic DNA was used for TCRB CDR3 amplification. The primer mix had 60 V beta and 13 J beta primers. Clones were read by immunoSEQ multiplex PCR, and TCRdb kept only the in-frame ones, dropping some. The sample shows roughly 100,000 clones, around 87% of them seen only once. The data are from a study of glioma-infiltrating T cells after dendritic cell vaccination. The overall study: Dendritic cell vaccine was injected intradermally three times, biweekly. Study-level findings and limits: Survival was not directly related to TCR clonality in these patients.

This sample's time point: after dendritic cell vaccination, including at tumor progression/relapse. The chain is built from TRBV6-1 and TRBJ1-5; the D is unclear. This clonotype originated in a human donor with glioblastoma. The starting material was blood, obtained after dendritic cell vaccination. CDR3 protein: CASSETSLFNQPQHF. The CDR3 DNA reads TGTGCCAGCAGTGAGACATCCTTATTCAATCAGCCCCAGCATTTT.